The 9 T cell receptor beta chains below come from one sample, sequenced in a study of OX40 agonist ivuxolimab in advanced cancers. The assay was immunoSEQ multiplex PCR, and TCRdb's table has in-frame clones only and misses some. The sample consists of 20,000 to 25,000 clones, approximately 84% of them appearing once. This sample comprised CD4+ or CD8+ T cells sorted from blood, obtained in a trial of the OX40 agonist ivuxolimab. These receptors were obtained from an adult with an advanced solid tumor such as melanoma, head and neck, liver or kidney cancer.

V is TRBV9 and J is TRBJ2-3, with 7 bases aligning to TRBD2. The V and J ends lost 1 base and 2 bases, in that order; junction bases with no gene match: 4. This CDR3 comprises 15 residues. Germline V lookup: CDR1 SGDLS, CDR2 YYNGEE. The CDR3 reads CASSVSSGYTDTQYF. The CDR3 nucleotides read TGTGCCAGCAGCGTATCTAGCGGTTACACAGATACGCAGTATTTT. The entire variable domain, with the rest obtained from reference TRBV9 and TRBJ2-3, is as follows: DSGVTQTPKHLITATGQRVTLRCSPRSGDLSVYWYQQSLDQGLQFLIQYYNGEERAKGNILERFSAQQFPDLHSELNLSSLELGDSALYFCASSVSSGYTDTQYFGPGTRLTVL.

This chain uses TRBV6-1 with TRBJ1-4; TRBD1 agrees at 7 bases. The germline CDR1 and CDR2 sequences are MNHNS and SASEGT. V lost 4 bases to trimming and J lost 0 bases; unmatched junction nucleotides: 14. The CDR3 runs 19 residues. CDR3 protein: CASSGTSYRGTSTNEKLFF. The CDR3 region has the DNA TGTGCCAGCAGTGGTACAAGTTACAGGGGAACCTCAACTAATGAAAAACTGTTTTTT.

This clone was seen a few times. The CDR3 is CASSSLGEGIYNEKLFF. In nucleotides, the CDR3 is TGTGCCAGCAGCTCCCTTGGGGAGGGAATCTATAATGAAAAACTGTTTTTT. The chain has TRBV7-9 and TRBJ1-4, with no clear D. This CDR3 spans 17 amino acids. From germline, CDR1 is SEHNR and CDR2 FQNEAQ (reference sequence). Trimming cost V 4 bases and J 4 bases, with 19 bases left between them.

This rearrangement joins TRBV27 to TRBJ2-1, with TRBD2 matching over 7 bases. J lost 6 bases, V lost 0 bases, and 5 bases had no gene match. CDR3 length: 15 residues. Germline lookup yields CDR1 MNHEY and CDR2 SMNVEV (reference sequence). CDR3 residues: CASSLSGEGFNEQFF. CDR3 nucleotide sequence: TGTGCCAGCAGTTTATCGGGGGAGGGGTTCAATGAGCAGTTCTTC.

This clone was seen a single time. This rearrangement joins TRBV4-1 to TRBJ2-7; unclear D gene. Per the germline V gene, CDR1 is MGHRA and CDR2 is YSYEKL. Trimming left V 0 bases short and J 5 bases short, with 17 bases between. This CDR3 is 16 amino acids long. In nucleotides, the CDR3 is TGCGCCAGCAGCCAAGATAGAACGCCTCCTCCCAACGAGCAGTACTTC. Translated, it gives CASSQDRTPPPNEQYF.

V usage is TRBV7-3 and J usage is TRBJ2-7, with D hard to call. Germline values: CDR1 SGHTA, CDR2 FQGTGA. V was trimmed by 0 bases and J by 2 bases, leaving 5 bases between them. The CDR3 has 13 amino acids. DNA for the CDR3: TGTGCCAGCAGCTTAACGCAGGCCTACGAGCAGTACTTC. Translating gives CASSLTQAYEQYF.

This clone is classed as medium-sized. The chain has TRBV10-3 and TRBJ2-7; D remains unclear. V was shortened by 3 bases and J by 7 bases, with 10 bases between the two germline ends. The CDR3 loop spans 12 amino acids. The V gene's germline CDR1 is ENHRY and CDR2 SYGVKD. The CDR3 DNA is TGTGCCATCAGTGATGAAGGGCAGGAGCAGTACTTC. It yields the protein CAISDEGQEQYF.

The chain couples TRBV28 to TRBJ1-5; TRBD1 aligns across 8 bases. The V and J ends lost 5 bases and 11 bases, in that order; junction bases with no gene match: 8. Looked up from germline, CDR1 is MDHEN and CDR2 is SYDVKM. The CDR3 has 13 amino acids. CDR3 residues: CASSPETGVAQHF. CDR3 DNA sequence: TGTGCCAGCAGTCCAGAGACAGGGGTGGCCCAGCATTTT.

J is TRBJ2-7 and V is TRBV28; D is perhaps TRBD2 (7 bases). The CDR3 runs to 13 residues. Germline V gives CDR1 MDHEN, CDR2 SYDVKM. V shed 6 bases and J shed 6 bases, with 15 bases lying between them. CDR3 sequence reads: CASSQSGTIEQYF. The CDR3 region has the DNA TGTGCCAGCAGCCAGAGCGGGACAATCGAGCAGTACTTC.